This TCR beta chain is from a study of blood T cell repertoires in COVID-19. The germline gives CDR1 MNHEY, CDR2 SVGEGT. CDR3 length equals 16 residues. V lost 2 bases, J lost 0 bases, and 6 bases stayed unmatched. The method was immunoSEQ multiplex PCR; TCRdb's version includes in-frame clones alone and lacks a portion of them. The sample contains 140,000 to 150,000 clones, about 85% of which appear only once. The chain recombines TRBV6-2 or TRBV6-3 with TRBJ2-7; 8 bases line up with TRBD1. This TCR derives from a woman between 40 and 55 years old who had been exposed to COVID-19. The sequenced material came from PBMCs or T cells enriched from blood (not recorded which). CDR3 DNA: TGTGCCAGCAGTTACGCAAACAGGGGGTTCTCCTACGAGCAGTACTTC. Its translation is CASSYANRGFSYEQYF.